One sample yielded the 8 T cell receptor beta chains listed below, sequenced in a study of T cells in Graves' hyperthyroidism and ophthalmopathy. Amplified regions were TCR beta CDR3 sequences from RNA transcripts. HTBI primers were employed in a first-round RT-PCR of the TCR CDR3. TCRdb re-called the multiplex PCR reads with MiXCR, one entry per CDR3 protein. The sample consists of around 580,000 distinct CDR3 sequences, 35% to 55% of them appearing once. The sequencing input was peripheral blood or thyroid tissue (not recorded which). These receptors were collected from a woman aged 18-35 years with Graves' hyperthyroidism.

The rearrangement links TRBV24-1 to TRBJ1-1; tentative D call: TRBD1 (5 bases). There are 13 residues in the CDR3. Germline V CDR1 and CDR2: KGHDR, SFDVKD. Trimming shortened V by 3 bases and J by 5 bases, and 9 bases separated the two germline ends. CDR3: CATSDHRGTEAFF. The CDR3 DNA reads TGTGCCACCAGTGATCATCGGGGGACTGAAGCTTTCTTT.

This clonotype was detected once. The chain couples TRBV7-3 to TRBJ1-2; possibly TRBD1 for D (6 bases). Germline assignment: CDR1 SGHTA and CDR2 FQGTGA. The CDR3 spans 14 residues. Trimming cost V 6 bases and J 4 bases, with 15 bases left between them. The CDR3 DNA is TGTGCCAGCAGTTACGGGGGCCCTAGCTATGGCTACACCTTC. This gives the protein CASSYGGPSYGYTF.

The J gene is TRBJ2-5, the V gene TRBV10-3; the match to TRBD2 covers 13 bases. V trimming: 6 bases; J trimming: 13 bases; junction bases outside the gene matches: 5. This CDR3 region has 12 residues. Germline V gives CDR1 ENHRY, CDR2 SYGVKD. CDR3 in amino acids: CAIRGLAGPLYF. In nucleotides, the CDR3 is TGTGCCATCAGGGGACTAGCGGGACCCTTGTACTTC.

The rearrangement joins TRBV2 to TRBJ1-2; TRBD1 might be the D (6 bases). The CDR3 spans 15 residues. CDR1 is SNHLY and CDR2 is FYNNEI in the germline V gene. V lost 3 bases and J lost 12, with 23 bases in between. The CDR3 DNA is TGTGCCAGCAGTGATGGGAGGCCGACAGGAAGGGGAAACACCTTC. Amino acid sequence: CASSDGRPTGRGNTF.

This chain connects TRBV20-1 to TRBJ2-7, with 10 bases fitting TRBD2. Germline V lookup: CDR1 DFQATT, CDR2 SNEGSKA (reference sequence). Trimming at V came to 6 bases and at J to 4 bases, leaving 3 bases not matched to a gene. The CDR3 extends over 12 amino acids. CDR3 amino acids: CSAPSGSYEQYF. As DNA, the CDR3 is TGCAGTGCCCCTAGCGGGAGTTACGAGCAGTACTTC.

The V and J genes are TRBV7-8 and TRBJ1-5; D not certain. Deletions cut 5 bases from V and 0 bases from J, with 14 bases between. Per germline, CDR1 SGHVS and CDR2 FQNEAQ. The CDR3 loop spans 16 amino acids. The CDR3 sequence is CASSPGQDLSNQPQHF. The CDR3 DNA follows: TGTGCCAGCAGCCCTGGGCAGGATCTTAGCAATCAGCCCCAGCATTTT.

J is TRBJ1-5 and V is TRBV12-5, with 8 bases that match TRBD1. The germline V gene has CDR1 LGHNT and CDR2 FRNRAP. V lost 5 bases to trimming and J lost 7 bases; unmatched junction nucleotides: 10. The CDR3 is 15 residues long. The CDR3 region has the DNA TGTGCTAGTGGTCCCACAGGGGACAGGTGGCAGCCCCAGCATTTT. Its protein product is CASGPTGDRWQPQHF.

The chain uses TRBV7-3 and TRBJ1-2; D gene uncertain. The CDR3 length is 15 residues. The germline gives CDR1 SGHTA, CDR2 FQGTGA. Trimming pared 8 bases from V and 5 bases from J, leaving 21 bases between. The CDR3 nucleotides are TGTGCCAGCGGGCGGGAAAGCCTTTCGGAATATGGCTACACCTTC. It translates to CASGRESLSEYGYTF.